This entry lists 32 T cell receptor beta chains sequenced from one sample in a study of breast tumors, draining lymph nodes, adjacent tissues. Each CDR3 protein is one row after TCRdb ran MiXCR on the multiplex PCR reads. In the table there are 25,000 or so distinct CDR3 sequences, 60% to 70% of which are singletons. Sequencing was done on a sample of tumor-adjacent breast tissue. Source of these receptors: a female donor with breast cancer. Some clones in this sample may be carry-over from other donors' samples.

This chain joins TRBV6-5 and TRBJ2-5; 10 bases are shared with TRBD2. This CDR3 region has 17 residues. The trim removed 0 bases at V and 5 bases at J, leaving 9 bases unmatched. Germline assignment: CDR1 MNHEY and CDR2 SVGAGI. CDR3 protein: CASSYSSGRARWETQYF. The CDR3 nucleotides are TGTGCCAGCAGTTACTCGAGCGGGAGGGCCCGATGGGAGACCCAGTACTTC.

The genes are TRBV10-3 and TRBJ2-7; 10 bases line up with TRBD2. J was trimmed by 7 bases and V by 0 bases; bases with no gene match: 6. Germline V CDR1 and CDR2: ENHRY, SYGVKD. The CDR3 has 15 residues. The CDR3 sequence is CAISESSGRAGEQYF. As DNA, the CDR3 is TGTGCCATCAGTGAGTCGAGCGGGAGGGCGGGTGAGCAGTACTTC.

This clonotype qualifies as medium-sized. The rearrangement links TRBV20-1 to TRBJ1-4; D uncertain. This CDR3 has 12 amino acids. From germline, CDR1 is DFQATT and CDR2 SNEGSKA (reference sequence). The V end lost 5 bases, the J end lost 5 bases, and 9 bases lay between the germline ends. CDR3 protein: CSAGRKNEKLFF. CDR3 DNA sequence: TGCAGTGCTGGACGGAAAAATGAAAAACTGTTTTTT.

Many counts were recorded for this clonotype. The CDR3 DNA is TGTGCCAGCAGTTACGTGGTCACCGGGGAGCTGTTTTTT. Translating gives CASSYVVTGELFF. The rearrangement links TRBV6-5 to TRBJ2-2; D is unresolved. The ends were cut back, 2 bases at V and 4 bases at J, with 5 bases in the middle. Germline values: CDR1 MNHEY, CDR2 SVGAGI. This CDR3 region has 13 residues.

The gene calls are TRBV20-1 and TRBJ2-7; TRBD1 aligns across 12 bases. The V segment lost 4 bases and the J segment 0 bases; nucleotides outside the gene matches: 1. The CDR3 loop spans 14 amino acids. Germline assignment: CDR1 DFQATT and CDR2 SNEGSKA (reference sequence). CDR3 sequence (DNA): TGCAGTGCTACGGGACAGGGGGCCTCCTACGAGCAGTACTTC. As protein: CSATGQGASYEQYF.

This chain joins TRBV12-3 or TRBV12-4 and TRBJ2-1, with 9 positions matching TRBD2. The CDR3 has 15 residues. V dropped 5 bases and J dropped 4; count of bases not matched to a gene: 6. The DNA for the CDR3 is TGTGCCAGCAGTATGCGACTAGCGGAGTACAATGAGCAGTTCTTC. It encodes CASSMRLAEYNEQFF.

The chain joins TRBV10-3 to TRBJ1-2, with TRBD1 matching 7 bases. Unmatched junction bases numbered 7, after V lost 6 bases and J lost 6 bases. Germline-derived CDR1 and CDR2 are ENHRY and SYGVKD. The CDR3 length is 13 residues. The CDR3, as DNA: TGTGCCATCAGGGCCACAGGGGATGATGGCTACACCTTC. Encoded protein: CAIRATGDDGYTF.

V is TRBV5-6 and J is TRBJ2-7; no clear D gene. The germline V and J ends were trimmed by 1 base and 3 bases, with 8 bases remaining between them. There are 13 residues in the CDR3. CDR1 SGHDT and CDR2 YYEEEE come from the germline V gene. The CDR3 sequence is CASSLKGFYEQYF. CDR3 nucleotides: TGTGCCAGCAGCTTGAAGGGTTTCTACGAGCAGTACTTC.

The chain employs TRBV29-1 and TRBJ1-3; no clear D gene. Trimming left V 4 bases short and J 4 bases short, with 11 bases between. This CDR3 contains 13 residues. CDR1 and CDR2 from the germline V gene are SQVTM and ANQGSEA. The CDR3 here is CSVAHLRGNTIYF. As DNA, the CDR3 is TGCAGCGTTGCCCACCTCAGAGGAAACACCATATATTTT.

This clonotype was recorded once. This rearrangement joins TRBV20-1 to TRBJ2-2; D might be TRBD1 (5 bases). Germline-derived CDR1 and CDR2 are DFQATT and SNEGSKA (reference sequence). Trimming stripped 7 bases from V and 4 bases from J, with 13 bases between. The CDR3 covers 13 residues. The CDR3 loop reads CSGQGSGTGELFF. CDR3 DNA sequence: TGCAGTGGCCAGGGTTCGGGCACCGGGGAGCTGTTTTTT.

The V call is TRBV7-9, the J call TRBJ2-1; D gene ambiguous. In germline, CDR1 is SEHNR, CDR2 FQNEAQ (reference sequence). This CDR3 spans 16 amino acids. Trimming took 1 base from V and 2 from J, leaving 12 bases between them. DNA for the CDR3: TGTGCCAGCAGCTTAGGGTCCTGGGGTGCCTACAATGAGCAGTTCTTC. It translates to CASSLGSWGAYNEQFF.

The chain has TRBV9 and TRBJ1-6, with D uncertain. Germline assignment: CDR1 SGDLS and CDR2 YYNGEE. This CDR3 is 14 amino acids long. Trimming removed 1 base at V and 10 bases at J, with 12 bases between. The CDR3, as DNA: TGTGCCAGCAGCGTAAACAGCGGGGAATCACCCCTCCACTTT. Protein: CASSVNSGESPLHF.

There are many counts of this clonotype. The V gene is TRBV18, the J gene TRBJ2-5; D is ambiguous. Germline V gene lookup returns CDR1 KGHSH and CDR2 LQKENI. The V and J ends lost 3 bases and 6 bases respectively, with 5 bases between them. The CDR3 has 11 residues. CDR3 sequence (DNA): TGTGCCAGCTCACCGGAAAAGACCCAGTACTTC. Its protein product is CASSPEKTQYF. The full variable domain, rest sourced from reference TRBV18 and TRBJ2-5, is NAGVMQNPRHLVRRRGQEARLRCSPMKGHSHVYWYRQLPEEGLKFMVYLQKENIIDESGMPKERFSAEFPKEGPSILRIQQVVRGDSAAYFCASSPEKTQYFGPGTRLLVL.

The V and J genes are TRBV6-5 and TRBJ2-7; TRBD2 matches at 9 bases. V shed 5 bases and J 4 bases; nucleotides not matched to a gene: 9. Germline V lookup: CDR1 MNHEY, CDR2 SVGAGI. There are 15 residues in the CDR3. The CDR3 coding sequence is TGTGCCAGCAGTCAAACCGGGACTAGCTATTACGAGCAGTACTTC. Translated: CASSQTGTSYYEQYF.

V usage is TRBV2 and J usage is TRBJ1-3; 7 bases are shared with TRBD1. The CDR3 runs 14 residues. Trimming took 7 bases from V and 1 from J; bases not matched to a gene: 4. Per germline, CDR1 SNHLY and CDR2 FYNNEI. The CDR3 nucleotides read TGTGCCAGCACTCCGGGACAGTCTGGAAACACCATATATTTT. This codes for CASTPGQSGNTIYF.

This clonotype showed up just a few times. The chain employs TRBV6-1 and TRBJ1-2, with no clear D. CDR3 length: 12 residues. Germline lookup yields CDR1 MNHNS and CDR2 SASEGT. Trimming removed 8 bases from V and 8 bases from J, with 15 bases in between. The CDR3, as DNA: TGTGCCAGCGCCGAGCTCGGTGACGGCTACACCTTC. This codes for CASAELGDGYTF.

The rearrangement joins TRBV7-9 to TRBJ2-3; 10 bases match TRBD2. Trimming removed 0 bases from V and 2 bases from J; junction bases left unmatched: 5. This CDR3 has 17 residues. Per the germline V gene, CDR1 is SEHNR and CDR2 is FQNEAQ (reference sequence). The CDR3 bases are TGTGCCAGCAGCTTAGCCGGGACTAGCGCTAACACAGATACGCAGTATTTT. Protein sequence: CASSLAGTSANTDTQYF.

The chain is built from TRBV7-9 and TRBJ1-2; 8 bases match TRBD1. The CDR3 runs to 15 residues. V lost 5 bases to trimming and J lost 8 bases; unmatched junction nucleotides: 13. Germline values: CDR1 SEHNR, CDR2 FQNEAQ (reference sequence). CDR3 residues: CASSPTPGGTGGYTF. DNA for the CDR3: TGTGCCAGCAGCCCGACCCCAGGGGGCACTGGGGGCTACACCTTC.

The V call is TRBV4-1, the J call TRBJ2-7; D perhaps matches TRBD2 (6 bases). Trimming left V 0 bases short and J 1 base short, with 13 bases between. The CDR3 has 16 residues. The germline V gene has CDR1 MGHRA and CDR2 YSYEKL. Here the CDR3 reads CASSQEGGDWSYEQYF. In nucleotides, the CDR3 is TGCGCCAGCAGCCAAGAGGGTGGGGACTGGTCCTACGAGCAGTACTTC.

This clonotype is labeled as medium-sized. The CDR3, as DNA: TGCGCCAGCAGCCCCGAAGGCAGAAACTATGGCTACACCTTC. Residues: CASSPEGRNYGYTF. The chain joins TRBV5-1 to TRBJ1-2, with no clear D. V was clipped by 4 bases and J by 2 bases, with 12 bases between them. Germline assignment: CDR1 SGHRS and CDR2 YFSETQ. This CDR3 is 14 amino acids long.

Only one count was recorded for this clonotype. This sequence joins TRBV20-1 and TRBJ2-5, with D perhaps given as TRBD1 or TRBD2 (5 bases each). Germline assignment: CDR1 DFQATT and CDR2 SNEGSKA (reference sequence). CDR3 length: 11 amino acids. V was cut by 5 bases and J by 11 bases, with 15 bases left in between. DNA of the CDR3: TGCAGTGCTGCCGCTAGGGGACGGCAGTACTTC. It yields the protein CSAAARGRQYF.

The chain recombines TRBV5-6 with TRBJ2-7; the match to TRBD1 covers 8 bases. The V segment lost 5 bases and the J segment 2 bases; nucleotides outside the gene matches: 9. This CDR3 comprises 15 residues. Germline CDR1 is SGHDT and CDR2 is YYEEEE. Here the CDR3 reads CASSFQPGQAYEQYF. The CDR3 nucleotides read TGTGCCAGCAGTTTTCAACCGGGACAGGCCTACGAGCAGTACTTC.

This chain joins TRBV20-1 and TRBJ2-7; TRBD2 aligns across 10 bases. In germline, CDR1 is DFQATT, CDR2 SNEGSKA (reference sequence). V trimming: 5 bases; J trimming: 5 bases; junction bases outside the gene matches: 12. This CDR3 spans 15 amino acids. This CDR3 reads CSALSGRANENEQYF. The CDR3 bases are TGCAGTGCTCTCAGCGGGAGGGCCAATGAGAACGAGCAGTACTTC.

This clonotype counts as medium-sized (0.01 to 0.1%). V usage is TRBV20-1 and J usage is TRBJ2-3; D might be TRBD2 (6 bases). CDR1 DFQATT and CDR2 SNEGSKA come from the germline V gene (reference sequence). Trimming cost V 5 bases and J 4 bases, with 13 bases left between them. The CDR3 is 13 residues long. CDR3 amino acids: CSADRDSPDTQYF. The DNA for the CDR3 is TGCAGTGCTGACCGGGACTCTCCAGATACGCAGTATTTT.

This clonotype was detected a few times. The CDR3 sequence: CASSDRPYEQYF. Here the CDR3 DNA reads TGCGCCAGCAGCGACAGGCCCTACGAGCAGTACTTC. V gene TRBV5-1 combines with J gene TRBJ2-7; TRBD1 might be the D (6 bases). Trimming removed 4 bases at V and 2 bases at J, with 7 bases between. Germline V gene sequence: CDR1 SGHRS, CDR2 YFSETQ. This CDR3 has 12 residues. Supplemented by reference TRBV5-1 and TRBJ2-7, the full variable domain reads KAGVTQTPRYLIKTRGQQVTLSCSPISGHRSVSWYQQTPGQGLQFLFEYFSETQRNKGNFPGRFSGRQFSNSRSEMNVSTLELGDSALYLCASSDRPYEQYFGPGTRLTVT.

V gene TRBV4-1 combines with J gene TRBJ2-7; D is possibly TRBD2 (6 bases). The length of the CDR3 is 12 residues. In germline, CDR1 is MGHRA, CDR2 YSYEKL. Trimming left V 11 bases short and J 5 bases short, with 16 bases between. CDR3 protein: CASKGLYDEQYF. Here the CDR3 DNA reads TGCGCCTCCAAGGGACTCTACGACGAGCAGTACTTC.

This clonotype was recorded at least ten times. V and J are TRBV5-5 and TRBJ2-2, with D possibly matching TRBD2 (6 bases). The CDR3 loop spans 16 amino acids. Germline V CDR1 and CDR2: SGHKS, YYEKEE (reference sequence). V gave up 0 bases and J gave up 2 bases, with 11 bases separating them. The CDR3 is CASSLEAGRNTGELFF. The CDR3 nucleotides are TGTGCCAGCAGCTTGGAGGCGGGACGTAACACCGGGGAGCTGTTTTTT.

The V and J genes are TRBV4-2 and TRBJ2-7; 11 bases agree with TRBD2. Germline loops: CDR1 LGHNA, CDR2 YNFKEQ. This CDR3 contains 15 residues. The V and J ends lost 4 bases and 4 bases, in that order; junction bases with no gene match: 6. The CDR3 loop is CASSPSTSGSYEQYF. In nucleotides, the CDR3 is TGTGCCAGCAGCCCGAGTACTAGCGGGAGTTACGAGCAGTACTTC.

The V call is TRBV20-1, the J call TRBJ2-7; D remains unclear. Germline-derived CDR1 and CDR2 are DFQATT and SNEGSKA (reference sequence). V was clipped by 1 base and J by 2 bases, with 9 bases between them. The CDR3 runs to 13 residues. CDR3 DNA: TGCAGTGCTAGAGGGCCCTTTCCCTACGAGCAGTACTTC. Amino acid sequence: CSARGPFPYEQYF.

This clonotype is medium-sized in the sample. The chain is built from TRBV20-1 and TRBJ1-5; D is ambiguous. This CDR3 has 13 residues. The germline CDR1 and CDR2 sequences are DFQATT and SNEGSKA (reference sequence). V lost 1 base to trimming and J lost 6 bases, with 10 bases between them. This CDR3 reads CSARGGLAQPQHF. The CDR3 DNA follows: TGCAGTGCTAGAGGAGGGCTGGCTCAGCCCCAGCATTTT.

This chain connects TRBV25-1 to TRBJ2-1; TRBD2 agrees at 9 bases. The CDR3 is made up of 16 amino acids. V lost 3 bases, J lost 4 bases, and 7 bases stayed unmatched. Germline CDR1 and CDR2: MGHDK and SYGVNS. CDR3 in DNA: TGTGCCAGCAGTGATCCTGCGGGAGGGAGGTACAATGAGCAGTTCTTC. Protein: CASSDPAGGRYNEQFF.

The J gene is TRBJ2-3, the V gene TRBV7-2; D call uncertain. Germline V gene data show CDR1 as SGHTA and CDR2 as FQGNSA. Trimming stripped 2 bases from V and 5 bases from J, with 2 bases between. This CDR3 spans 11 amino acids. The CDR3 loop reads CASSLRDTQYF. DNA for the CDR3: TGTGCCAGCAGCTTAAGAGATACGCAGTATTTT.